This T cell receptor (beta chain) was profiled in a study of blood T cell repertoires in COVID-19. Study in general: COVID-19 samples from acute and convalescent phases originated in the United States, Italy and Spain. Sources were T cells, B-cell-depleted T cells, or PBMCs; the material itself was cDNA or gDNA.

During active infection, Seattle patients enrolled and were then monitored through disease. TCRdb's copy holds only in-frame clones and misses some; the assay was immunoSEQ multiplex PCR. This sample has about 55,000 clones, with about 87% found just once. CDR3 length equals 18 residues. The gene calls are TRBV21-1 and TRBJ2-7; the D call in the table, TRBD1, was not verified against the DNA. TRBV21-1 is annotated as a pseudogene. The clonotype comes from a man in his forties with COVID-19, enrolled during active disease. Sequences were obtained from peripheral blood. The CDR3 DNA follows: TGTGCCAGCAGCAAAATGGAACTCCGACAGGGTTCAATAGGCGAGCAGTACTTC. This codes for CASSKMELRQGSIGEQYF.